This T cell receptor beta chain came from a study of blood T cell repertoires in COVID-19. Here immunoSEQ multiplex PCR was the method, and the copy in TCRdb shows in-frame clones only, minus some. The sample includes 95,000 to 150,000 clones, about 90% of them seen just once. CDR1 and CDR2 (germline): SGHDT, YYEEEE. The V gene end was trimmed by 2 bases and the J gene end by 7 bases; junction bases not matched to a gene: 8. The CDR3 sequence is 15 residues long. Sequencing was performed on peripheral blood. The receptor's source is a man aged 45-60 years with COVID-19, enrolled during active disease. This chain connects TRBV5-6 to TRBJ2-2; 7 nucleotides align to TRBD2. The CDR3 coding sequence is TGTGCCAGCAGCTTTGGGGCGGGAGCCGTCGGGGAGCTGTTTTTT. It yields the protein CASSFGAGAVGELFF.